The rows below give T cell receptor beta chains drawn from one sample of a study of cytomegalovirus exposure and HLA in healthy donors. Using immunoSEQ multiplex PCR, the repertoire was profiled, and TCRdb retains in-frame clones only, with some absent. The sample lists approximately 150,000 clones; about 87% were seen once. Sequences were obtained from PBMCs. The receptors were gathered from a woman aged 25-40 years in good health and CMV-seronegative. Both conserved end residues are part of each CDR3. The order of the fields is clone size, J gene, D gene, V gene, CDR3 protein, CDR3 DNA. D genes are given only for firm matches. Rows may omit the clone size; those that give it use once, few, many or a size class.

NA	TRBJ1-2	NA	TRBV5-1	CASSLVTAKNYGYTF	TGCGCCAGCAGCTTGGTGACAGCTAAGAACTATGGCTACACCTTC
NA	TRBJ2-1	NA	TRBV19	CASSFGGYNEQFF	TGTGCCAGTAGTTTTGGAGGGTACAATGAGCAGTTCTTC
once	TRBJ1-6	NA	TRBV6-5	CASSYSGGYNSPLHF	TGTGCCAGCAGTTACTCGGGGGGTTATAATTCACCCCTCCACTTT
NA	TRBJ2-7	NA	TRBV14	CASSHTSYEQYF	TGTGCCAGCAGCCATACTAGCTACGAGCAGTACTTC
NA	TRBJ2-3	TRBD1	TRBV5-5	CASRRGQGTDTQYF	TGTGCCAGCAGAAGAGGACAGGGGACAGATACGCAGTATTTT
once	TRBJ2-6	NA	TRBV19	CASSMGRANVLTF	TGTGCCAGTAGTATGGGCAGGGCCAACGTCCTGACTTTC
once	TRBJ2-5	TRBD2	TRBV7-9	CASSLGVAGTETQYF	TGTGCCAGCAGCTTAGGGGTAGCGGGGACGGAGACCCAGTACTTC
NA	TRBJ2-1	NA	TRBV29-1	CSVEPRSYNEQFF	TGCAGCGTTGAGCCGCGTTCCTACAATGAGCAGTTCTTC
NA	TRBJ1-5	TRBD1	TRBV6-1	CASSGGQSGNQPQHF	TGTGCCAGCAGTGGGGGACAGTCTGGCAATCAGCCCCAGCATTTT
NA	TRBJ2-5	NA	TRBV27	CASSPLWGGLGQETQYF	TGTGCCAGCAGCCCACTATGGGGGGGCCTGGGTCAAGAGACCCAGTACTTC
few	TRBJ1-1	TRBD1	TRBV10-2	CASSGLDRDTEAFF	TGCGCCAGCAGTGGTCTAGACAGGGACACTGAAGCTTTCTTT
once	TRBJ1-5	NA	TRBV6-6	CASSYLGAGSNQPQHF	TGTGCCAGCAGTTACTTGGGGGCAGGTAGCAATCAGCCCCAGCATTTT
NA	TRBJ2-7	TRBD2	TRBV7-9	CASSFLTSGGSYEQYF	TGTGCCAGCAGCTTCTTGACTAGCGGGGGCTCCTACGAGCAGTACTTC
NA	TRBJ1-2	NA	TRBV4-3	CASSQDPGPAYGYTF	TGCGCCAGCAGCCAAGATCCAGGGCCCGCCTATGGCTACACCTTC
NA	TRBJ1-6	NA	TRBV5-4	CASSLTEQGLGSPLHF	TGTGCCAGCAGCTTGACCGAACAGGGCTTAGGGTCACCCCTCCACTTT
NA	TRBJ1-5	NA	TRBV7-8	CASSFGHLDAQPQHF	TGTGCCAGCAGCTTCGGACATTTAGATGCTCAGCCCCAGCATTTT
NA	TRBJ2-7	TRBD2	TRBV6-5	CASSWAGDPYEQYF	TGTGCCAGCAGTTGGGCGGGGGACCCATACGAGCAGTACTTC
NA	TRBJ2-7	TRBD2	TRBV7-2	CASSLRGGGAKLYEQYF	TGTGCCAGCAGCTTAAGGGGCGGGGGGGCAAAACTCTACGAGCAGTACTTC
NA	TRBJ1-6	NA	TRBV6-6	CASSYGSAGNSPLHF	TGTGCCAGCAGTTACGGTTCTGCCGGGAATTCACCCCTCCACTTT
NA	TRBJ1-2	TRBD1	TRBV9	CASSPQKTGAGDGYTF	TGTGCCAGCAGCCCCCAGAAGACAGGGGCTGGTGATGGCTACACCTTC
NA	TRBJ2-1	NA	TRBV2	CATGGTVNEQFF	TGTGCCACAGGGGGGACAGTCAATGAGCAGTTCTTC
NA	TRBJ1-1	NA	TRBV9	CASSVASVNTEAFF	TGTGCCAGCAGCGTTGCCTCGGTGAACACTGAAGCTTTCTTT
NA	TRBJ2-7	NA	TRBV6-1	CASSEASGLGTYEQYF	TGTGCCAGCAGTGAAGCTTCAGGACTGGGGACCTACGAGCAGTACTTC
NA	TRBJ1-2	TRBD1	TRBV5-8	CASSRGQGYGYTF	TGTGCCAGCAGCAGGGGACAGGGCTATGGCTACACCTTC
NA	TRBJ2-1	TRBD2	TRBV4-1	CASSQGRLAVNEQFF	TGCGCCAGCAGCCAAGGTAGACTAGCGGTCAATGAGCAGTTCTTC
NA	TRBJ2-7	NA	TRBV7-2	CASSLGIGDSTYEQYF	TGTGCCAGCAGCTTAGGGATAGGGGATTCGACCTACGAGCAGTACTTC
NA	TRBJ1-2	TRBD1	TRBV5-4	CASSRTGSNYGYTF	TGTGCCAGCAGCCGGACAGGGTCTAACTATGGCTACACCTTC
NA	TRBJ2-1	NA	TRBV5-8	CASSYSWPTTGRTYNEQFF	TGTGCCAGCAGCTATTCGTGGCCCACGACAGGTCGGACCTACAATGAGCAGTTCTTC
NA	TRBJ2-4	NA	TRBV5-6	CASSPTGRGIQYF	TGTGCCAGCAGCCCTACCGGCCGGGGGATTCAGTACTTC
NA	TRBJ1-5	NA	TRBV6-5	CASSRLVHQPQHF	TGTGCCAGCAGTAGACTCGTCCATCAGCCCCAGCATTTT
NA	TRBJ2-3	NA	TRBV10-3	CASKGLLTAQEAQYF	TGTGCCAGCAAGGGACTCCTGACAGCACAAGAGGCGCAGTATTTT
NA	TRBJ2-6	NA	TRBV7-9	CASIQPQGHSGANVLTF	TGTGCCAGCATACAGCCCCAGGGGCACTCTGGGGCCAACGTCCTGACTTTC
NA	TRBJ1-1	TRBD1	TRBV19	CASSIDLRQGEMNTEAFF	TGTGCCAGTAGTATAGACCTTCGACAGGGCGAGATGAACACTGAAGCTTTCTTT
NA	TRBJ2-3	NA	TRBV15	CATSGFGREITDTQYF	TGTGCCACCAGCGGTTTCGGCCGGGAGATCACAGATACGCAGTATTTT
NA	TRBJ1-1	NA	TRBV15	CATSFGDTTEAFF	TGTGCCACCAGCTTTGGGGACACCACTGAAGCTTTCTTT
NA	TRBJ2-5	NA	TRBV4-1	CASSQPGLQETQYF	TGCGCCAGCAGCCAACCGGGACTTCAAGAGACCCAGTACTTC
NA	TRBJ2-2	NA	TRBV2	CASSEARVSTGELFF	TGTGCCAGCAGTGAAGCCAGGGTATCCACCGGGGAGCTGTTTTTT
NA	TRBJ2-7	TRBD2	TRBV7-6	CANPTSGRTYEQYF	TGTGCCAACCCGACTAGCGGGAGAACCTACGAGCAGTACTTC
NA	TRBJ1-1	TRBD1	TRBV7-8	CASSLTDRGTFF	TGTGCCAGCAGCTTAACGGACAGGGGGACTTTCTTT
NA	TRBJ2-1	TRBD2	TRBV27	CASSLLPPGLAGTNEQFF	TGTGCCAGCAGTTTACTCCCCCCGGGACTAGCGGGCACTAATGAGCAGTTCTTC
NA	TRBJ2-3	NA	TRBV11-3	CASSFRGPDTQYF	TGTGCCAGCAGCTTCAGGGGCCCAGATACGCAGTATTTT
NA	TRBJ1-4	NA	TRBV7-2	CASRNSGSGEKLFF	TGTGCCAGCAGGAATTCAGGCAGCGGTGAAAAACTGTTTTTT
NA	TRBJ1-2	NA	TRBV29-1	CSVGPVNNYGYTF	TGCAGCGTTGGCCCAGTGAATAACTATGGCTACACCTTC
NA	TRBJ2-4	NA	TRBV6-5	CASSYTGLGNIQYF	TGTGCCAGCAGTTATACGGGATTGGGAAACATTCAGTACTTC
once	TRBJ2-3	NA	TRBV7-6	CASSLRGRTDTQYF	TGTGCCAGCAGCCTCAGGGGCCGCACAGATACGCAGTATTTT
NA	TRBJ2-7	TRBD2	TRBV7-9	CASSLAGGGGAANYEQYF	TGTGCCAGCAGCTTAGCTGGAGGCGGGGGGGCCGCCAATTACGAGCAGTACTTC
NA	TRBJ1-2	TRBD1	TRBV6-1	CASRPGTGYGYTF	TGTGCCAGCAGACCCGGGACAGGCTATGGCTACACCTTC
few	TRBJ2-7	NA	TRBV5-1	CASSLEGGYEQYF	TGCGCCAGCAGCTTGGAAGGGGGCTACGAGCAGTACTTC
NA	TRBJ1-4	NA	TRBV15	CATSRDSTDKLFF	TGTGCCACCAGCAGAGATTCGACAGATAAACTGTTTTTT
NA	TRBJ2-7	NA	TRBV11-2	CASSIRWGGGVWEQYF	TGTGCCAGCAGCATCCGATGGGGCGGCGGAGTATGGGAGCAGTACTTC
NA	TRBJ2-7	TRBD1	TRBV6-1	CASNADRSSYEQYF	TGTGCCAGCAACGCGGACAGGAGCTCCTACGAGCAGTACTTC
once	TRBJ2-7	NA	TRBV15	CATSRQRGTAYEQYF	TGTGCCACCAGCAGACAACGCGGGACAGCCTACGAGCAGTACTTC
NA	TRBJ2-7	NA	TRBV4-1	CASSHINSQDYEQYF	TGCGCCAGCAGCCATATAAACAGTCAAGACTACGAGCAGTACTTC
NA	TRBJ1-4	NA	TRBV4-3	CASSQDRYDEKLFF	TGCGCCAGCAGCCAGGACAGATACGATGAAAAACTGTTTTTT
NA	TRBJ2-2	NA	TRBV21-1	CASSKSPGAERGGGTGELFF	TGTGCCAGCAGCAAAAGCCCTGGAGCTGAGCGGGGGGGCGGTACCGGGGAGCTGTTTTTT